This is a list of T cell receptor beta chains from one sample in a study of OX40 agonist ivuxolimab in advanced cancers. The method was immunoSEQ multiplex PCR; TCRdb's version includes in-frame clones alone and lacks a portion of them. This table holds 60,000 to 75,000 clones, 86% found once. The material was CD4+ or CD8+ T cells sorted from blood, obtained in a trial of the OX40 agonist ivuxolimab. Receptors were obtained from an adult with an advanced solid tumor such as melanoma, head and neck, liver or kidney cancer. The CDR3 runs from the conserved cysteine through the conserved F or W. D genes are given only for firm matches. Size tells how often a clone was seen (once, few, many) or the class of an expanded clone, and some rows leave it out.

DNA,CDR3,V,D,size,J
TGTGCCAGCAGCTTAGTGAGAGGGGGAAACGCTGAAGCTTTCTTT,CASSLVRGGNAEAFF,TRBV7-2,NA,NA,TRBJ1-1
TGTGCCAGTAGTATCCGGCGGGGCAATCAGCCCCAGCATTTT,CASSIRRGNQPQHF,TRBV19,NA,NA,TRBJ1-5
TGTGCCAGCAGTTTACCCGGGTATGCAACTAATGAAAAACTGTTTTTT,CASSLPGYATNEKLFF,TRBV28,NA,once,TRBJ1-4
TGTGCCAGCAGTTCTTTACGTACCATTTACGAGCAGTACTTC,CASSSLRTIYEQYF,TRBV28,NA,few,TRBJ2-7
TGCGCCAGCAGCTTGGCCAACGCTTACAATGAGCAGTTCTTC,CASSLANAYNEQFF,TRBV5-1,NA,NA,TRBJ2-1
TGTGCCAGCAGCGTAGGTTGGGGGGCGAAGACCCAGTACTTC,CASSVGWGAKTQYF,TRBV9,NA,NA,TRBJ2-5
TGTGCCAGCAGCCCCGGGACAGGGAGAAACACTGAAGCTTTCTTT,CASSPGTGRNTEAFF,TRBV5-4,TRBD1,NA,TRBJ1-1
TGTGCCAGCAGCTTAAACAGGGATGGCCGGGGGTTCTTC,CASSLNRDGRGFF,TRBV28,NA,NA,TRBJ2-1
TGTGCCACAGGCCTAAGGAACACTGAAGCTTTCTTT,CATGLRNTEAFF,TRBV15,NA,NA,TRBJ1-1
TGCGCCAGCAGCCCGGACGGGACAGGGGGCGCGGAGACTGAAGCTTTCTTT,CASSPDGTGGAETEAFF,TRBV5-1,TRBD1,NA,TRBJ1-1
TGTGCCAGCAGCTTGGAGGCGCTCAGCTCCTACGAGCAGTACTTC,CASSLEALSSYEQYF,TRBV5-5,NA,NA,TRBJ2-7
TGTGCTAGTGGTTTTCCCCTTGGAGGCTACACCTTC,CASGFPLGGYTF,TRBV12-5,NA,NA,TRBJ1-2
TGTGCCAGCAGCTACCGGGACAGGAATGACATTCAGTACTTC,CASSYRDRNDIQYF,TRBV5-6,TRBD1,NA,TRBJ2-4
TGTGCCAGCAGACAGGGTCGGCGAGAGACCCAGTACTTC,CASRQGRRETQYF,TRBV27,NA,NA,TRBJ2-5
TGCGCCAGCAGCCAGGGTACTGCGGCGTTGTTCACAGATACGCAGTATTTT,CASSQGTAALFTDTQYF,TRBV4-1,NA,NA,TRBJ2-3
TGTGCCAGCAGCGCAGGGGGCGACTATGGCTACACCTTC,CASSAGGDYGYTF,TRBV9,TRBD1,NA,TRBJ1-2
TGTGCCAGCAGTGAAGTATTTGGGGAGACCCAGTACTTC,CASSEVFGETQYF,TRBV6-1,NA,NA,TRBJ2-5
TGTGCCAGCCTCCAGTCCAATGGGGGCGAAGCTTTCTTT,CASLQSNGGEAFF,TRBV28,NA,NA,TRBJ1-1
TGTGCCAGCAGCCTTAGCGGGAGGAGCTCCTACAATGAGCAGTTCTTC,CASSLSGRSSYNEQFF,TRBV7-2,TRBD2,NA,TRBJ2-1
TGTGCCAGCAGCTTAACAAACAATCAGCCCCAGCATTTT,CASSLTNNQPQHF,TRBV11-3,NA,NA,TRBJ1-5
TGCGCCAGCAGCTTGGAGGCAGTGAGGTGGGTCGAGCAGTACTTC,CASSLEAVRWVEQYF,TRBV5-1,NA,NA,TRBJ2-7
TGTGCCAGCAGCTTCCAGGGCTCTGGGGCCAACGTCCTGACTTTC,CASSFQGSGANVLTF,TRBV7-3,NA,once,TRBJ2-6
TGCGCCAGCAGCCAAGATATGGGGGGCGTTAATGAAAAACTGTTTTTT,CASSQDMGGVNEKLFF,TRBV4-3,NA,NA,TRBJ1-4
TGTGCCAGCAGCTTAGGAACCTGGGAGCAGTACTTC,CASSLGTWEQYF,TRBV11-2,NA,NA,TRBJ2-5
TGCGCCAGCAGCGTTCAGGGTGGCTACAATGAGCAGTTCTTC,CASSVQGGYNEQFF,TRBV5-1,NA,once,TRBJ2-1
TGCGCCAGCAGCCAAGTGGGGACGGCTATAGGCTACACCTTC,CASSQVGTAIGYTF,TRBV4-1,NA,NA,TRBJ1-2
TGTGCCAGCAGCTCTCTAATGGGTAATGAAAAACTGTTTTTT,CASSSLMGNEKLFF,TRBV6-5,NA,NA,TRBJ1-4
TGTGCCAGCAAAGCGTCCTTTAGGTTTGCACCCCTCCACTTT,CASKASFRFAPLHF,TRBV6-1,NA,NA,TRBJ1-6
TGTGCCAGCAGCAAAGACGGGTCCGGGGAGCTGTTTTTT,CASSKDGSGELFF,TRBV14,NA,NA,TRBJ2-2
TGTGCCAGCAACGCCGCGGCCTACGAGCAGTACTTC,CASNAAAYEQYF,TRBV28,NA,NA,TRBJ2-7
TGTGCCAGCAGCCAGGGGATCGCCTACGAGCAGTACTTC,CASSQGIAYEQYF,TRBV11-1,NA,few,TRBJ2-7
TGTGCCAGCAGTTACGGCAGGGGCGGGTTGAACACTGAAGCTTTCTTT,CASSYGRGGLNTEAFF,TRBV6-5,NA,NA,TRBJ1-1
TGTGCCAGCTCACCCGAATTTGGACAGGGTGGGCAGTACTTC,CASSPEFGQGGQYF,TRBV18,TRBD1,NA,TRBJ2-7
TGTGCCAGCAATCCTCTGGACAGGGACACCGGGGAGCTGTTTTTT,CASNPLDRDTGELFF,TRBV6-6,TRBD1,NA,TRBJ2-2
TGCGCCAGCAGCCAAGGTGCGACAGGGAATGAAAAACTGTTTTTT,CASSQGATGNEKLFF,TRBV4-1,TRBD1,few,TRBJ1-4
TGTGCCAGCAGTCTCCGTTTAGGGGACACCTACGAGCAGTACTTC,CASSLRLGDTYEQYF,TRBV28,NA,NA,TRBJ2-7
TGTGCCAGCAGCTTCGAGGGGGCTGAAGCTTTCTTT,CASSFEGAEAFF,TRBV11-3,NA,NA,TRBJ1-1
TGCGCCAGCAGCTTGAACACAGGGGTGCAAGAGACCCAGTACTTC,CASSLNTGVQETQYF,TRBV5-1,TRBD1,NA,TRBJ2-5
TGCGCCAGCAGCCAAAGTGCGGGCGCAGGCTCCTACGAGCAGTACTTC,CASSQSAGAGSYEQYF,TRBV5-1,NA,NA,TRBJ2-7
TGTGCCAGCAGTTTGGGCTTAGGTCCCACCACAGATACGCAGTATTTT,CASSLGLGPTTDTQYF,TRBV27,NA,NA,TRBJ2-3
TGTGCCAGCAGCTTGATGGGGGCCAAAAACATTCAGTACTTC,CASSLMGAKNIQYF,TRBV11-3,NA,NA,TRBJ2-4
TGTGCCAGCAGTCTGGGGGAAAATCAGCCCCAGCATTTT,CASSLGENQPQHF,TRBV5-6,NA,NA,TRBJ1-5
TGTGCCAGCAGCTTTTATCGATCGCAGGTTGTCGGGGAGCTGTTTTTT,CASSFYRSQVVGELFF,TRBV5-6,NA,few,TRBJ2-2
TGTGCCAGTAGTATGTGGGATATGGGCAATCAGCCCCAGCATTTT,CASSMWDMGNQPQHF,TRBV19,NA,NA,TRBJ1-5
TGTGCCAGCGGCGCGGGACAGCCCACAGATACGCAGTATTTT,CASGAGQPTDTQYF,TRBV6-6,NA,NA,TRBJ2-3
TGTGCCAGCAGTGAGGAGGGACAAGGCAATCAGCCCCAGCATTTT,CASSEEGQGNQPQHF,TRBV2,NA,NA,TRBJ1-5
TGTGCCAGCAGCCCAATCTTCGAGAACAGGGGTCTGATCGGAAACACCATATATTTT,CASSPIFENRGLIGNTIYF,TRBV7-8,TRBD1,NA,TRBJ1-3
TGTGCCAGCAGCCTAACTAGCGCCGTCACAGATACGCAGTATTTT,CASSLTSAVTDTQYF,TRBV11-1,TRBD2,NA,TRBJ2-3
TGTGCCAGCTCCATCGGGGGAACAACTAATGAAAAACTGTTTTTT,CASSIGGTTNEKLFF,TRBV9,NA,NA,TRBJ1-4
TGCGCCAGCAGCCGCACCCTAGGGGGACAGAGCTCCTACGAGCAGTACTTC,CASSRTLGGQSSYEQYF,TRBV4-3,TRBD1,NA,TRBJ2-7
TGTGCCAGCAGTTACAGTGGGACTACGAGTGGCTACACCTTC,CASSYSGTTSGYTF,TRBV6-5,NA,once,TRBJ1-2
TGTGCCAGTAGTACCGTCCGTTCGGAGACCTCTGGAAACACCATATATTTT,CASSTVRSETSGNTIYF,TRBV19,NA,NA,TRBJ1-3
TGTGCCAGCAGTACCCCGGGGGTCAAGAAGTACGAGCAGTACTTC,CASSTPGVKKYEQYF,TRBV28,NA,NA,TRBJ2-7